This TCR beta chain stems from a study of blood T cell repertoires in COVID-19. The wider study: The samples span acute and convalescent COVID-19 from the United States, Italy and Spain.

In the study's own analysis: How many nucleated cells were present was estimated from reference gene primer amplification. Only in-frame clones appear in the TCRdb table, and some are missing; sequencing was by immunoSEQ multiplex PCR. The DNA was the basis for D and trimming; V, J and clone size are from that table. The sample comprises approximately 350,000 clones, more than 80% of which are singletons, and roughly 0.99% rests with the top ten. Germline CDR1 SGHAT, CDR2 FQDESV (reference sequence). Trimming left V 6 bases short and J 2 bases short, with 14 bases between. This CDR3 region has 14 residues. Participants had their cohort set by participant-reported clinical history.

V gene TRBV11-1 combines with J gene TRBJ2-7; TRBD1 is a possible D gene (5 bases). The source is a man aged 18 to 29 who had recovered from COVID-19. Sequencing was done on a sample of PBMCs or T cells enriched from blood (not recorded which). CDR3 nucleotide sequence: TGTGCCAGCAGTCCGGACACCTTACCCTACGAGCAGTACTTC. It is translated as CASSPDTLPYEQYF.